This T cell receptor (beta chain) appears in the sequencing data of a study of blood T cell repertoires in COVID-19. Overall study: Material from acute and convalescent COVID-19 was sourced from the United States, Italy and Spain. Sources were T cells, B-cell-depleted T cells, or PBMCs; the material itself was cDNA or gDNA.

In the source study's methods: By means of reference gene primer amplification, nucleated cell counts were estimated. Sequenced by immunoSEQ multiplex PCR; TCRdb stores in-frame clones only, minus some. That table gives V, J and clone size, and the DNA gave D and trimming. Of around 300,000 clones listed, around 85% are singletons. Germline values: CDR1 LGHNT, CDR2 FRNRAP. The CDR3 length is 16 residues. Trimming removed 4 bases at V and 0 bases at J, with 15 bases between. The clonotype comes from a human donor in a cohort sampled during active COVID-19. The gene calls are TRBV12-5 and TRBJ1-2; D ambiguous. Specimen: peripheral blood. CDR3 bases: TGTGCTAGTGGTTCCCAGGAGGGATACTCTAACTATGGCTACACCTTC. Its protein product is CASGSQEGYSNYGYTF.